This T cell receptor beta chain comes out of a study of blood T cell repertoires in COVID-19. Study summary: The samples span acute and convalescent COVID-19 from the United States, Italy and Spain. Sources were T cells, B-cell-depleted T cells, or PBMCs; the material itself was cDNA or gDNA.

The germline V and J ends were trimmed by 0 bases and 3 bases, with 13 bases remaining between them. The CDR3 contains 15 residues. Germline V gene sequence: CDR1 SGHRS, CDR2 YFSETQ. Source study methods: Cell counts per sample came from amplifying reference gene primers. Using immunoSEQ multiplex PCR, the repertoire was profiled, and TCRdb retains in-frame clones only, with some absent. V and J calls and clone size are given by that table; D and trimming were obtained from the DNA. The sample shows 100,000 or so clones, over 80% of them seen only once. This chain uses TRBV5-1 with TRBJ2-7; maybe TRBD2 (5 bases). This TCR was recovered from a woman aged 55-70 years with active COVID-19. The source material was peripheral blood. CDR3 bases: TGCGCCAGCAGCTTGGGGGTGGCTAGCCTCTACGAGCAGTACTTC. As protein: CASSLGVASLYEQYF.